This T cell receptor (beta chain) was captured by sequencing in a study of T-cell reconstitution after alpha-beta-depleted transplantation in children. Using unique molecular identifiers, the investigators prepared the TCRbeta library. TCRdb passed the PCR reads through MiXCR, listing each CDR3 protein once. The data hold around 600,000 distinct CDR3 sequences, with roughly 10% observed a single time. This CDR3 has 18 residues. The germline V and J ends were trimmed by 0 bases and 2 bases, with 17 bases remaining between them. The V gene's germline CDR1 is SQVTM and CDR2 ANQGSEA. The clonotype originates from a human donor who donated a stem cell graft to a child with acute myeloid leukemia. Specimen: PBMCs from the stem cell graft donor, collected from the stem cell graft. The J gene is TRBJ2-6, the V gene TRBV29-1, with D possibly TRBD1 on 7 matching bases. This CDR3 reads CSVEEGQGGYAGANVLTF. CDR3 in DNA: TGCAGCGTTGAAGAGGGGCAGGGGGGCTACGCTGGGGCCAACGTCCTGACTTTC.